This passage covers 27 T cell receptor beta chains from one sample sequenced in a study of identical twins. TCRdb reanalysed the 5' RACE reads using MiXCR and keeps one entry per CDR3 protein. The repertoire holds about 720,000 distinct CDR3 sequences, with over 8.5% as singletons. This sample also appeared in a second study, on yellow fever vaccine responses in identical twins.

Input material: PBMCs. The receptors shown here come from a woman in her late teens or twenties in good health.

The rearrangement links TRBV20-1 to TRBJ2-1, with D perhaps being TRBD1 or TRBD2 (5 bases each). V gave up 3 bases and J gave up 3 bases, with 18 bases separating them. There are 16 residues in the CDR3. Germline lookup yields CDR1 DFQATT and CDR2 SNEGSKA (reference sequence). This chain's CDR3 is CSASGRGGTIYNEQFF. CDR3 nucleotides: TGCAGTGCTAGTGGTCGGGGCGGCACTATCTACAATGAGCAGTTCTTC.

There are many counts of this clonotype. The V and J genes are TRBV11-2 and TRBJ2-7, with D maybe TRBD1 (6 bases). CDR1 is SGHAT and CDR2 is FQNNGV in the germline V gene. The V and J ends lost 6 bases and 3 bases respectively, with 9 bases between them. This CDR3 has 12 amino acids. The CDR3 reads CASRLQGYEQYF. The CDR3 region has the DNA TGTGCCAGCAGACTACAGGGCTACGAGCAGTACTTC.

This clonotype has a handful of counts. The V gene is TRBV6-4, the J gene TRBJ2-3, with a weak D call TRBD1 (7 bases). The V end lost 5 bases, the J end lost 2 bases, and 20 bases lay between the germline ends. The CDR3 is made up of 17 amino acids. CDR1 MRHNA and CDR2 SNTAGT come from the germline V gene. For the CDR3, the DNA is TGTGCCAGCAGTCCGAGGGGGGAGACAGGGCACACAGATACGCAGTATTTT. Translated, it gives CASSPRGETGHTDTQYF.

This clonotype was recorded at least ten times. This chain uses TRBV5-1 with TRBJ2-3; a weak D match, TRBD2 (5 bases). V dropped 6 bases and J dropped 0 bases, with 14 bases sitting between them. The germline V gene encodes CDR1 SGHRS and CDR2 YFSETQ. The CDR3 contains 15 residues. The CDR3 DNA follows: TGCGCCAGCACAGAAGCGGAAACCAGCACAGATACGCAGTATTTT. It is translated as CASTEAETSTDTQYF.

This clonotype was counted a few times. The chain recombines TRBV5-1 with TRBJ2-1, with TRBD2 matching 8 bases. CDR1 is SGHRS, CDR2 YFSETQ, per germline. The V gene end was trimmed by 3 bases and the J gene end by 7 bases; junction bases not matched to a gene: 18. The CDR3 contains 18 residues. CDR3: CASSSNNSSGARSNEQFF. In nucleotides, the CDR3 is TGCGCCAGCAGCTCCAATAACAGTAGCGGGGCTCGATCTAATGAGCAGTTCTTC. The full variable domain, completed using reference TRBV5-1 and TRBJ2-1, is KAGVTQTPRYLIKTRGQQVTLSCSPISGHRSVSWYQQTPGQGLQFLFEYFSETQRNKGNFPGRFSGRQFSNSRSEMNVSTLELGDSALYLCASSSNNSSGARSNEQFFGPGTRLTVL.

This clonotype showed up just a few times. The CDR3 sequence is CSARAPHTGLAGLTGELFF. Written as DNA, the CDR3 is TGCAGTGCTCGAGCCCCCCATACGGGACTAGCGGGTCTCACCGGGGAGCTGTTTTTT. This chain links TRBV20-1 with TRBJ2-2, with TRBD2 matching over 12 bases. V was pared by 5 bases and J by 4 bases, with 17 bases of the junction left unmatched. This CDR3 region has 19 residues. Per germline, CDR1 DFQATT and CDR2 SNEGSKA (reference sequence).

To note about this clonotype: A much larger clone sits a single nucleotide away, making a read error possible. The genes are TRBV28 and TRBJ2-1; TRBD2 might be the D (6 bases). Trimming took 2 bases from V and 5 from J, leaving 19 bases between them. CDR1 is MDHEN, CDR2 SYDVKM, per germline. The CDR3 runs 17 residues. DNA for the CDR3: TGTGCCAGCAGTTTACGGACCTGGGGACTGGCCCACAATGAGCAGTTCTTC. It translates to CASSLRTWGLAHNEQFF.

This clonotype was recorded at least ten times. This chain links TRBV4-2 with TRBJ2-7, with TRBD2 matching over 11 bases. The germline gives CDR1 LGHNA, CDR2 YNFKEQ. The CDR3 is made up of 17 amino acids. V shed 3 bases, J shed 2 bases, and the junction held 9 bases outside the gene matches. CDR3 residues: CASSQELAGDVAYEQYF. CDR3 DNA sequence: TGTGCCAGCAGCCAGGAACTAGCGGGAGATGTGGCCTACGAGCAGTACTTC.

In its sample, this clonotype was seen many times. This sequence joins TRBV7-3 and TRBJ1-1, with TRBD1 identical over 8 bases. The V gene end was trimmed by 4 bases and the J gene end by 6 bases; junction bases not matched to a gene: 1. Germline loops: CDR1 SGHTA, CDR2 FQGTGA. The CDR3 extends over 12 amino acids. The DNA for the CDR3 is TGTGCCAGCAGCTCACAGGGGGCTGAAGCTTTCTTT. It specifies CASSSQGAEAFF.

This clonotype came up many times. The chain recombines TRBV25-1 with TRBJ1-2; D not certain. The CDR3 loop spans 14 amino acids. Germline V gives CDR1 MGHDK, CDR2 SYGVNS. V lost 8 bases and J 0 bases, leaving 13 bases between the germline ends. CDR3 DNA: TGTGCCAGCTCGGCCCTAACTTCTAACTATGGCTACACCTTC. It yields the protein CASSALTSNYGYTF.

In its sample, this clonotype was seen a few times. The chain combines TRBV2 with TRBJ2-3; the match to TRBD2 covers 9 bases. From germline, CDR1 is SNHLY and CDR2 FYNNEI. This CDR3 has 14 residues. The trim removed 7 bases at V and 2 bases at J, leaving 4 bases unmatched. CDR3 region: CASKSGGTTDTQYF. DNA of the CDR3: TGTGCCAGCAAAAGCGGGGGGACCACAGATACGCAGTATTTT. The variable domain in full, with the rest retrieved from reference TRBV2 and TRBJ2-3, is EPEVTQTPSHQVTQMGQEVILRCVPISNHLYFYWYRQILGQKVEFLVSFYNNEISEKSEIFDDQFSVERPDGSNFTLKIRSTKLEDSAMYFCASKSGGTTDTQYFGPGTRLTVL.

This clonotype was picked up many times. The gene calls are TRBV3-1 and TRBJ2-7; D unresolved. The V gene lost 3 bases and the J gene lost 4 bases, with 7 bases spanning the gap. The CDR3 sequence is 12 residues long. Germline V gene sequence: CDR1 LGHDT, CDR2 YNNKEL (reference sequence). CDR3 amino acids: CASSHRSYEQYF. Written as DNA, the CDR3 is TGTGCCAGCAGCCACCGCAGTTACGAGCAGTACTTC.

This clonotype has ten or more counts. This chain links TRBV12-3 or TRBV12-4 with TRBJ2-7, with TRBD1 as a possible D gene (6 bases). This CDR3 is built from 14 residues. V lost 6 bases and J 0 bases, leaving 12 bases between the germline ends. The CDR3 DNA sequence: TGTGCCAGCAGGGGCGGACAGCTCTCCTACGAGCAGTACTTC. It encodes CASRGGQLSYEQYF.

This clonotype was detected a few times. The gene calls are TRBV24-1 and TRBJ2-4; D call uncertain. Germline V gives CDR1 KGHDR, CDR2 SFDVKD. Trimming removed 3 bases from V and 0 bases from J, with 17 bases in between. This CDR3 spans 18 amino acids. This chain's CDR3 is CATSDPPRTPLAKNIQYF. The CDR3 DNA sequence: TGTGCCACCAGTGATCCCCCCCGGACCCCCTTAGCCAAAAACATTCAGTACTTC.

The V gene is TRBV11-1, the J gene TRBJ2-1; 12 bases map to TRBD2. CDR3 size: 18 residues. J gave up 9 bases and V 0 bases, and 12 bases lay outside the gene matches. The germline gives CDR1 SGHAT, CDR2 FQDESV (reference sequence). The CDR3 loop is CASSLARLAGGPPGEQFF. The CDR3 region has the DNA TGTGCCAGCAGCTTAGCGCGGCTAGCGGGGGGGCCACCGGGTGAGCAGTTCTTC.

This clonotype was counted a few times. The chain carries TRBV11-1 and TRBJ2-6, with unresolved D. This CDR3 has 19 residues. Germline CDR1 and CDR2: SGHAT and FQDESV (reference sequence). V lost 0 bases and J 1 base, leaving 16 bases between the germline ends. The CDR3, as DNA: TGTGCCAGCAGCTTAGCCCCAAAATTAGACCCTTCTGGGGCCAACGTCCTGACTTTC. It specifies CASSLAPKLDPSGANVLTF.

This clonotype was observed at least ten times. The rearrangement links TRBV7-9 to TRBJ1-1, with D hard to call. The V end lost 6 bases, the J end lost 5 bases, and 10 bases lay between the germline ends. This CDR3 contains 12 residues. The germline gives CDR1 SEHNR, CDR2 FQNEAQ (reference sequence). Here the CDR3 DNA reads TGTGCCAGCAGTTCCGGTCGGACTGAAGCTTTCTTT. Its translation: CASSSGRTEAFF.

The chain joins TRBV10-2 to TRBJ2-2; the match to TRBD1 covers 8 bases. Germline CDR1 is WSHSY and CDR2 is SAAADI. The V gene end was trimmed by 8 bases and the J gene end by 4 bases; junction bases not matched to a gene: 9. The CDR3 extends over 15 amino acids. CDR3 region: CASETQGAGTGELFF. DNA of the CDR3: TGCGCCAGCGAGACCCAGGGGGCGGGCACCGGGGAGCTGTTTTTT.

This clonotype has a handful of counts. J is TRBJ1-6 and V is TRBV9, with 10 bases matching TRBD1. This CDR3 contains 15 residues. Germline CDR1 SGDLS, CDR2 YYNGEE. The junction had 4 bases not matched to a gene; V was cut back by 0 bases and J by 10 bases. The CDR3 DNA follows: TGTGCCAGCAGCGTAGTGGGGACAGGGGAATCACCCCTCCACTTT. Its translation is CASSVVGTGESPLHF.

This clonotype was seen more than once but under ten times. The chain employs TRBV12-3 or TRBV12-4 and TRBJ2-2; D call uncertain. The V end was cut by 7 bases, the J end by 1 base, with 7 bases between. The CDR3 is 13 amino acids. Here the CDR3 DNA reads TGTGCCAGCATCGGACGGAACACCGGGGAGCTGTTTTTT. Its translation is CASIGRNTGELFF.

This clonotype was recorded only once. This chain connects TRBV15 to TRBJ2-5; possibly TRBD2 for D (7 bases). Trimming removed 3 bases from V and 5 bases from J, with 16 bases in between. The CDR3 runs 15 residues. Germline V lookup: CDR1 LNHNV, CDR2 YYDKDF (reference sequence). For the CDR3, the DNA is TGTGCCACCAGCAGTTCCCCCCGGGGGGCGGAGACCCAGTACTTC. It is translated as CATSSSPRGAETQYF.

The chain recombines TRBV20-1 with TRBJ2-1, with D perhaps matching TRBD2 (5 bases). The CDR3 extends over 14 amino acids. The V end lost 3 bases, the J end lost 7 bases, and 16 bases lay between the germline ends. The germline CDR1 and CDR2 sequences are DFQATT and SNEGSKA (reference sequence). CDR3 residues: CSASDPGGWNEQFF. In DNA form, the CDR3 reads TGCAGTGCTAGTGACCCGGGCGGGTGGAATGAGCAGTTCTTC.

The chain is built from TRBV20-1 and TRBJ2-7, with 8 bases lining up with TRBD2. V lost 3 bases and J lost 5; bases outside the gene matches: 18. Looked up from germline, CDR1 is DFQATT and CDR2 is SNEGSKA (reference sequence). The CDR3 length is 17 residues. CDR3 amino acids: CSARQGFSGVSPNEQYF. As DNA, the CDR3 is TGCAGTGCTAGGCAGGGTTTTAGCGGGGTAAGTCCCAACGAGCAGTACTTC.

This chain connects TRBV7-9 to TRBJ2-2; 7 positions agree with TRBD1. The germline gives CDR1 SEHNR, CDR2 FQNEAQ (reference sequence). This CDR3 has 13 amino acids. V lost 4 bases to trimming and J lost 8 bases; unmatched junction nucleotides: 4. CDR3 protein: CASSWGQIGELFF. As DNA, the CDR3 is TGTGCCAGCAGCTGGGGACAGATTGGGGAGCTGTTTTTT.

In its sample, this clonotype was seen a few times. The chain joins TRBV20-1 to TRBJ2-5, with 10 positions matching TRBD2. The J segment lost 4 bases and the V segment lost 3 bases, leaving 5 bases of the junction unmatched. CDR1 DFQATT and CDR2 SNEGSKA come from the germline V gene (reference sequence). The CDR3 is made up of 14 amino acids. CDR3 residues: CSASILAGRETQYF. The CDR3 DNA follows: TGCAGTGCTAGTATACTAGCGGGGAGAGAGACCCAGTACTTC.

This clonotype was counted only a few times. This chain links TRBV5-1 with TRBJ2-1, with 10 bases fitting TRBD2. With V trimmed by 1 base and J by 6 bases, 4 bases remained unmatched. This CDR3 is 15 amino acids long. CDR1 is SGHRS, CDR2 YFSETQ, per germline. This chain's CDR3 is CASSLSGGDFNEQFF. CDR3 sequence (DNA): TGCGCCAGCAGCTTGAGCGGGGGGGACTTCAATGAGCAGTTCTTC.

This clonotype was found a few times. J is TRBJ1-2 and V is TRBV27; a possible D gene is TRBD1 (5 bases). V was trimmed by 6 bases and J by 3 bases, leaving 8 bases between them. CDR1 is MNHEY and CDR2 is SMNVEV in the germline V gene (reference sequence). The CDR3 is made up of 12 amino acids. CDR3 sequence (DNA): TGTGCCAGCAGGGGGGAGGACTATGGCTACACCTTC. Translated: CASRGEDYGYTF.